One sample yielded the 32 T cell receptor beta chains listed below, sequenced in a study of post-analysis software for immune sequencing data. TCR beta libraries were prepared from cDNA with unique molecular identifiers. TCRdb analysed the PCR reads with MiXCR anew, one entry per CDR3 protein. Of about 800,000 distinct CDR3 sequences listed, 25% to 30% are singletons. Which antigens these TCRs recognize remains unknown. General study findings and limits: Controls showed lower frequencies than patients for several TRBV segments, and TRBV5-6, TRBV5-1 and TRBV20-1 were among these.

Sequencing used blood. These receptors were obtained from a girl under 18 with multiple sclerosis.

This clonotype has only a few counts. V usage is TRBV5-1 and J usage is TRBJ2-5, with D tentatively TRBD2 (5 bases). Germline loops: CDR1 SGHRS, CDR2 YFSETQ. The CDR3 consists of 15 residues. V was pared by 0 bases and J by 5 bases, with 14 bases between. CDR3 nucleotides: TGCGCCAGCAGCTTGGTGAGAGGGCCCCGCGAGACCCAGTACTTC. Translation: CASSLVRGPRETQYF.

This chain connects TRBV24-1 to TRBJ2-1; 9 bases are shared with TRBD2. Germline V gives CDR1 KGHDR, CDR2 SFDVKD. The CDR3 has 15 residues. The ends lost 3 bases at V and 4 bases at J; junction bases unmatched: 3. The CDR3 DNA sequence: TGTGCCACCAGTGATCGGCTAGCGGGATACAATGAGCAGTTCTTC. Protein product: CATSDRLAGYNEQFF.

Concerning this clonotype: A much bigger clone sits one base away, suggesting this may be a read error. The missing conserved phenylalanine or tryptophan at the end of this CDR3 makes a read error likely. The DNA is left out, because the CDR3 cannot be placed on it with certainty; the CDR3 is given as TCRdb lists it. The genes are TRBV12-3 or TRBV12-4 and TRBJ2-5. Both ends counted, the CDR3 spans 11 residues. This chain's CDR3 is CASSFLETQYV.

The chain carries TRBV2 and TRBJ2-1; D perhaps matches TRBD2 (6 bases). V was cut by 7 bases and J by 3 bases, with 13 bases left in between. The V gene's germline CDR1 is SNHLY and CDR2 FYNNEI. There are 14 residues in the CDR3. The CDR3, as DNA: TGTGCCAGCATTGGGACTCTAGTCTACAATGAGCAGTTCTTC. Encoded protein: CASIGTLVYNEQFF.

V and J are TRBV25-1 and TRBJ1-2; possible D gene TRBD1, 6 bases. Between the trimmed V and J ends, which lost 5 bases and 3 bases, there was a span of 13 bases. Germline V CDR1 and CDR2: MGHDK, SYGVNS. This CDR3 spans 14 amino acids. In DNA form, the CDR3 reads TGTGCCAGCAGTCGCTCAGGGGTCTACTATGGCTACACCTTC. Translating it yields CASSRSGVYYGYTF.

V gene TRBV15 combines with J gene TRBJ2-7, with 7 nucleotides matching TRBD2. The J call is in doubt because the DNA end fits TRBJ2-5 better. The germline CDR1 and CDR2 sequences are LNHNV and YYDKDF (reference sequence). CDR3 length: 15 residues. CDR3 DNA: TGTGCCACCAGCATTGATAGTGTCGGGAGGGAGACCCAGTACTTC. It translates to CATSIDSVGRETQYF.

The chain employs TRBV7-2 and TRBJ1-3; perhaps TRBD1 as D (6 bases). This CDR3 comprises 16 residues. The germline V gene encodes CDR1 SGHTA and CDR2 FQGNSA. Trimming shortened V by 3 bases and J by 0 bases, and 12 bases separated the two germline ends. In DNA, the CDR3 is TGTGCCAGCAGCTTGCGGGGGGGCGTCTCTGGAAACACCATATATTTT. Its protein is CASSLRGGVSGNTIYF. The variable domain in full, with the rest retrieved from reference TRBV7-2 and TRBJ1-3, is GAGVSQSPSNKVTEKGKDVELRCDPISGHTALYWYRQSLGQGLEFLIYFQGNSAPDKSGLPSDRFSAERTGGSVSTLTIQRTQQEDSAVYLCASSLRGGVSGNTIYFGEGSWLTVV.

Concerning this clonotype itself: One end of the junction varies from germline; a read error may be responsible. CDR3 sequence reads: CSARDGGHPYNERFF. CDR3 DNA: TGCAGTGCTAGAGACGGAGGACATCCCTACAATGAGCGGTTCTTC. This chain connects TRBV20-1 to TRBJ2-1; D is possibly TRBD1 or TRBD2 (5 bases each). CDR1 is DFQATT and CDR2 is SNEGSKA in the germline V gene (reference sequence). The CDR3 is 15 residues long.

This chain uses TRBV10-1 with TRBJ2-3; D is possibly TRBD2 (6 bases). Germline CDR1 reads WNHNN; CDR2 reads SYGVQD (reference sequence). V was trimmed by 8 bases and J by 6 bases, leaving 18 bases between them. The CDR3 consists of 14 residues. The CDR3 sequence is CASSAGTYIDTQYF. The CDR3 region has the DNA TGCGCCAGCTCAGCCGGGACTTACATCGATACGCAGTATTTT.

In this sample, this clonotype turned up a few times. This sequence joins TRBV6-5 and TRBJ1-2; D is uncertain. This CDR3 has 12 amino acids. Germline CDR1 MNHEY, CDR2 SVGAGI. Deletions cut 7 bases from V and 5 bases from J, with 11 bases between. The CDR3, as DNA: TGTGCCAGCAACGCCGGCCTGTATGGCTACACCTTC. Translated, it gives CASNAGLYGYTF.

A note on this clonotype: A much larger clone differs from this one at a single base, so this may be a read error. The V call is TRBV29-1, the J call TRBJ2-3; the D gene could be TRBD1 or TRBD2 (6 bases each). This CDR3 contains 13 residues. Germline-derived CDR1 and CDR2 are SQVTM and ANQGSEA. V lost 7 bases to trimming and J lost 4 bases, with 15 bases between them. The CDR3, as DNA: TGCAGCGCTGGTGGAGGGGGGTCAGATACGCAGTATTTT. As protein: CSAGGGGSDTQYF.

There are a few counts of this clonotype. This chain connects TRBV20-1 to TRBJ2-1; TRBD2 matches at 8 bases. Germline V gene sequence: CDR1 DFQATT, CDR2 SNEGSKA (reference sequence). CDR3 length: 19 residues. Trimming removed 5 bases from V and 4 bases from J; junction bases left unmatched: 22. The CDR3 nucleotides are TGCAGTGCTGTAGACACAGCGGGAGATTCTTCCTTTCCATACAATGAGCAGTTCTTC. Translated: CSAVDTAGDSSFPYNEQFF.

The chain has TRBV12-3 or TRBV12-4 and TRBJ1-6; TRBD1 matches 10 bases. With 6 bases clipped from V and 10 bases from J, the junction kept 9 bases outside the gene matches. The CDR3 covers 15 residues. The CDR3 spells CASRPGTGDRSPLHF. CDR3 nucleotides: TGTGCCAGCAGACCTGGGACAGGGGATCGGTCACCCCTCCACTTT.

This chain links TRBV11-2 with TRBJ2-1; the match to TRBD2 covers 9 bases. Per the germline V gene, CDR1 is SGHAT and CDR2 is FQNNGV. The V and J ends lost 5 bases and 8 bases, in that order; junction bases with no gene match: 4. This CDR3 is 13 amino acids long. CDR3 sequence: CASSQGLAYEQFF. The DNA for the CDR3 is TGTGCCAGCAGCCAGGGACTAGCATATGAGCAGTTCTTC.

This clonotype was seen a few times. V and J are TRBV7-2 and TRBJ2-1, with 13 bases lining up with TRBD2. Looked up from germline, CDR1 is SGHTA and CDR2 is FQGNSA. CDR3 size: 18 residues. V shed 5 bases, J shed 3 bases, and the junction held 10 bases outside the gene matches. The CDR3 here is CASSPGLAGVRDYNEQFF. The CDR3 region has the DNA TGTGCCAGCAGCCCTGGACTAGCGGGAGTGCGGGACTACAATGAGCAGTTCTTC.

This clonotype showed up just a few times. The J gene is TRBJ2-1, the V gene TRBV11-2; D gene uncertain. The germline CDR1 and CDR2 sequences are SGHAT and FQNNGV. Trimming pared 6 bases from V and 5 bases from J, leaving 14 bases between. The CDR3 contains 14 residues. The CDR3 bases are TGTGCCAGCAGATCTACTACCAGGCACAATGAGCAGTTCTTC. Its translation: CASRSTTRHNEQFF.

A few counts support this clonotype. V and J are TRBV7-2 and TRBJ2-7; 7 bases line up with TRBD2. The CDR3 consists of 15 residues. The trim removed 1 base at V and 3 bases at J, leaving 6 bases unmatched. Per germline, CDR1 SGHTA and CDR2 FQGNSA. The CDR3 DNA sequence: TGTGCCAGCAGCTTAGGCGCGGGAGTCTACTACGAGCAGTACTTC. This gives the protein CASSLGAGVYYEQYF.

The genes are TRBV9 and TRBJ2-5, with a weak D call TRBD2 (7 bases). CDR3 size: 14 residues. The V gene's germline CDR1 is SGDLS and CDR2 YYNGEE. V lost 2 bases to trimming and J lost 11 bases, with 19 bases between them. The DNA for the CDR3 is TGTGCCAGCAGCGTGCGGGAGAGGGGGATGGGGCAGTACTTC. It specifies CASSVRERGMGQYF.

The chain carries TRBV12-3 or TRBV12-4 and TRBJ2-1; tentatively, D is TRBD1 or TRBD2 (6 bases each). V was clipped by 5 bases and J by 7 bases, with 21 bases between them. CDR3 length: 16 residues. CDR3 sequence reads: CASSPLGGGLRNEQFF. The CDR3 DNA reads TGTGCCAGCAGTCCCCTGGGTGGGGGGCTTCGAAATGAGCAGTTCTTC.

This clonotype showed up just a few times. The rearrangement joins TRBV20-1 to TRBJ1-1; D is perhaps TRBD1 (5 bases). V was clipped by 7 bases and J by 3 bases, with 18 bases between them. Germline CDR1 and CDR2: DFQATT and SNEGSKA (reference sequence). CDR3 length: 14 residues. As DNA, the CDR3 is TGCAGTGTTGGGACCTCCCAGGAGGACACTGAAGCTTTCTTT. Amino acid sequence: CSVGTSQEDTEAFF.

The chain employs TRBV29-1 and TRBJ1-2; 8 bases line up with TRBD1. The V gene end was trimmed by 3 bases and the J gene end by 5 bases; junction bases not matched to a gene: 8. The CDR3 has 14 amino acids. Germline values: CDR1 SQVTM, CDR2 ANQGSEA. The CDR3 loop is CSVESAGGVYGYTF. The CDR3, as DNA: TGCAGCGTTGAGTCGGCAGGGGGCGTTTATGGCTACACCTTC.

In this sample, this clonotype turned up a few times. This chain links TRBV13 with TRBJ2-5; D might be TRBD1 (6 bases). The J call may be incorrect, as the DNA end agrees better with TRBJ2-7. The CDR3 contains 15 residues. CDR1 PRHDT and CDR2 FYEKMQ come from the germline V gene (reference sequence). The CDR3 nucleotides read TGTGCCAGCAGCTTAGGGGGCATACAGGGTCACGAGCAGTACTTC. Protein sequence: CASSLGGIQGHEQYF.

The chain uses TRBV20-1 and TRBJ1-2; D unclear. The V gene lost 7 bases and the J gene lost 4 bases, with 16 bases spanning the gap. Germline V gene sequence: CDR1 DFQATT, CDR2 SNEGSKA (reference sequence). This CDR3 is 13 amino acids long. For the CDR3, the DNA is TGCAGTGGAAAGCAGAGACTAAGCTATGGCTACACCTTC. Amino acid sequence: CSGKQRLSYGYTF.

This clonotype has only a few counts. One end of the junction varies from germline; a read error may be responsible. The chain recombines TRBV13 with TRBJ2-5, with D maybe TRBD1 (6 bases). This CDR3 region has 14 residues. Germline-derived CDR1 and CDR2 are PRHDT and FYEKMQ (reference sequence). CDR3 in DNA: TGTGCCAGCAGCCCCTGGACAGAGCAAGAGACCCGGTACTTC. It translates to CASSPWTEQETRYF.

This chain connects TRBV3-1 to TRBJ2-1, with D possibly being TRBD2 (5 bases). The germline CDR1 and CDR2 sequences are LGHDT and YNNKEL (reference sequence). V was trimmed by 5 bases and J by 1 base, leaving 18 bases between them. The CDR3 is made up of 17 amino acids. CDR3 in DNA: TGTGCCAGCAGCTTCCGTCTCTCCGCGGGTTCCTACAATGAGCAGTTCTTC. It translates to CASSFRLSAGSYNEQFF.

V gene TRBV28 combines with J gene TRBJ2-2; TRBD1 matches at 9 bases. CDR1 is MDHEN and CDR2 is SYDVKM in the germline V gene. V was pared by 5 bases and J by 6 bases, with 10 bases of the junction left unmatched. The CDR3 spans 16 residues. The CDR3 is CASSLGTGSVSGELFF. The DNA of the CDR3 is TGTGCCAGCAGTCTCGGGACAGGGTCGGTCTCCGGGGAGCTGTTTTTT.

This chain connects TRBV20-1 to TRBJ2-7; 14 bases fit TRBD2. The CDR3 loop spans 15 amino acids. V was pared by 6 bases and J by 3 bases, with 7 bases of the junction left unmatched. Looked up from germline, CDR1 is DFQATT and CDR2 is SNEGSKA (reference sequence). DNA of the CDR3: TGCAGTGCCCCGACTAGCGGGAGGGCCTTCTACGAGCAGTACTTC. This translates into CSAPTSGRAFYEQYF.

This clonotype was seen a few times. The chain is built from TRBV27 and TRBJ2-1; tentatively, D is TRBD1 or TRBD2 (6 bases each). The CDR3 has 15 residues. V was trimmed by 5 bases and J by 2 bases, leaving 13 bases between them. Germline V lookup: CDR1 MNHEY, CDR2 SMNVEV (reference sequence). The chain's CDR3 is CASSLWGAPYNEQFF. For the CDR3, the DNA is TGTGCCAGCAGTCTCTGGGGGGCCCCCTACAATGAGCAGTTCTTC.

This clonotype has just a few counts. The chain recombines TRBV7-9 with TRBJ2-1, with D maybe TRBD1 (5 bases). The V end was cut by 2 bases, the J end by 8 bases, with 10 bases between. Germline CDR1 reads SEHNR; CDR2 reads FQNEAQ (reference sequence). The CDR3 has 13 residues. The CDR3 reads CASSLPKGDEQFF. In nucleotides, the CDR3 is TGTGCCAGCAGCTTACCAAAAGGGGATGAGCAGTTCTTC.

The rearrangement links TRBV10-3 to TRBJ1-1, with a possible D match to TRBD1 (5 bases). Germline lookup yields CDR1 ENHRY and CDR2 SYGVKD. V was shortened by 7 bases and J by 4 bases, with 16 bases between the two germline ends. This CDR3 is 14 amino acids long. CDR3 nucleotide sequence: TGTGCCATCAAGGTCGGCAGGGAGGGCACTGAAGCTTTCTTT. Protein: CAIKVGREGTEAFF.

CDR3 sequence (DNA): TGTGCCAGCAGCCAAGTCCAAACTAATACGCAGTATTTT. Protein sequence: CASSQVQTNTQYF. The genes are TRBV3-1 and TRBJ2-3; D is ambiguous. V was shortened by 1 base and J by 7 bases, with 9 bases between the two germline ends. The CDR3 is made up of 13 amino acids. Germline V gives CDR1 LGHDT, CDR2 YNNKEL (reference sequence).

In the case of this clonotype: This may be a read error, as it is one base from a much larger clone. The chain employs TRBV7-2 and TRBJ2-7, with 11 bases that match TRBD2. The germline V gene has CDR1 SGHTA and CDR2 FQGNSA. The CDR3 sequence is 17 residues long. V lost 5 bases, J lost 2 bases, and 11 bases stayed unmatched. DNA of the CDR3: TGTGCCAGCAGCCGCGCCTCCGGGACTAGCGGAGCCTACGAGCAGTACTTC. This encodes CASSRASGTSGAYEQYF.